Listed below are T cell receptor beta chains from one sample, sequenced in a study of control samples from healthy donors and cancer patients. TCRdb's copy holds only in-frame clones and misses some; the assay was immunoSEQ multiplex PCR. The sample includes 230,000 or so clones, roughly 94% seen only once; the top ten take less than 1.6%. The sequencing input was blood. Every receptor here comes from a man aged 45 to 65 in good health. CDR3s include the opening cysteine and the closing phenylalanine or tryptophan. The order of the fields is D gene, V gene, J gene, clone size, CDR3 protein, CDR3 DNA. A D gene is named only where the DNA matches it firmly. Expanded clones are given a class, and other clones once, few, many or no size at all.

>.|TRBV2|TRBJ2-3|.
CASSVEGGSTDTQYF
TGTGCCAGCAGTGTTGAGGGGGGAAGCACAGATACGCAGTATTTT
>.|TRBV19|TRBJ1-2|.
CASTVSIDRRSGYTF
TGTGCCAGTACCGTATCTATAGATCGAAGGTCTGGCTACACCTTC
>.|TRBV4-3|TRBJ1-2|.
CASSQVDWAPSYGYTF
TGCGCCAGCAGCCAAGTCGACTGGGCCCCGAGCTATGGCTACACCTTC
>TRBD1|TRBV10-3|TRBJ2-5|.
CATQDRAQETQYF
TGTGCCACCCAAGACAGGGCCCAAGAGACCCAGTACTTC
>.|TRBV6-5|TRBJ2-5|.
CASSREGAQYF
TGTGCCAGCAGTCGCGAAGGGGCCCAGTACTTC
>.|TRBV20-1|TRBJ2-5|.
CSAREEETQYF
TGCAGTGCTAGGGAGGAAGAGACCCAGTACTTC
>.|TRBV25-1|TRBJ2-5|.
CASSDEGISQETQYF
TGTGCCAGCAGTGATGAGGGGATATCCCAAGAGACCCAGTACTTC
>.|TRBV6-4|TRBJ1-1|few
CASSASPGNTEAFF
TGTGCCAGCAGTGCTTCCCCAGGGAACACTGAAGCTTTCTTT
>TRBD1|TRBV5-8|TRBJ1-5|.
CASSSRGPGISQPQHF
TGTGCCAGCAGCAGCAGGGGGCCCGGCATCAGTCAGCCCCAGCATTTT
>TRBD2|TRBV7-2|TRBJ2-7|.
CASSTSGGGYEQYF
TGTGCCAGCAGTACCAGCGGGGGGGGCTACGAGCAGTACTTC